These 19 T cell receptor beta chains came from one sample sequenced in a study of T cells in Graves' hyperthyroidism and ophthalmopathy. Amplification of TCR beta CDR3 regions was performed using RNA transcripts as template. Initially, a first-round RT-PCR of the TCR CDR3 employed the HTBI primer set. TCRdb analysed the multiplex PCR reads with MiXCR anew, one entry per CDR3 protein. The sample yields about 250,000 distinct CDR3 sequences, roughly 22% seen once. Sequencing was carried out using blood. These receptors originate from a man aged 25-40 years with Graves' ophthalmopathy.

There are a few counts of this clonotype. V gene TRBV7-9 combines with J gene TRBJ2-3, with unresolved D. Germline V gives CDR1 SEHNR, CDR2 FQNEAQ (reference sequence). Trimming removed 5 bases from V and 0 bases from J, with 6 bases in between. The CDR3 loop spans 13 amino acids. For the CDR3, the DNA is TGTGCCAGCAGCATTGTTAGCACAGATACGCAGTATTTT. Protein product: CASSIVSTDTQYF.

This clonotype was recorded many times. The V gene is TRBV11-2, the J gene TRBJ2-7, with TRBD2 identical over 10 bases. V shed 4 bases and J 4 bases; nucleotides not matched to a gene: 7. Germline-derived CDR1 and CDR2 are SGHAT and FQNNGV. The CDR3 spans 15 residues. The CDR3 loop reads CASSSSGSLGYEQYF. For the CDR3, the DNA is TGTGCCAGCAGCTCTAGCGGGAGTTTGGGGTACGAGCAGTACTTC.

This clonotype appeared a few times. The rearrangement links TRBV10-3 to TRBJ1-1; D uncertain. V was pared by 5 bases and J by 2 bases, with 9 bases between. Germline V lookup: CDR1 ENHRY, CDR2 SYGVKD. The CDR3 totals 13 residues. This chain's CDR3 is CAISLADNTEAFF. Here the CDR3 DNA reads TGTGCCATCAGTCTAGCAGACAACACTGAAGCTTTCTTT.

This clonotype has more than one count but fewer than ten. The chain is built from TRBV30 and TRBJ2-2, with 8 bases that match TRBD2. Germline V lookup: CDR1 GTSNPN, CDR2 SVGIG (reference sequence). V shed 6 bases and J 3 bases; nucleotides not matched to a gene: 12. The CDR3 consists of 16 residues. The CDR3 here is CACYLSGLVDTGELFF. DNA for the CDR3: TGTGCCTGCTACCTTTCGGGACTAGTAGACACCGGGGAGCTGTTTTTT.

A word on this clonotype: This clone may be a read error of a much larger clone one base away. The rearrangement joins TRBV2 to TRBJ1-4; the D is unclear. Per the germline V gene, CDR1 is SNHLY and CDR2 is FYNNEI. The CDR3 has 15 amino acids. The CDR3 DNA sequence: TGTGCCAGCAGGCTGGACCCGCGGGTTACCGAAAAACTGTCTTTT. Protein: CASRLDPRVTEKLSF.

In this sample, this clonotype turned up many times. The chain employs TRBV5-1 and TRBJ2-2, with unresolved D. Trimming cost V 5 bases and J 2 bases, with 10 bases left between them. The CDR3 length is 14 residues. The germline V gene has CDR1 SGHRS and CDR2 YFSETQ. In DNA, the CDR3 is TGCGCCAGCAGAACCTACATCAACACCGGGGAGCTGTTTTTT. Protein: CASRTYINTGELFF.

A note on this clonotype: One base away lies a much larger clone, so this may be a sequencing read error. The V gene is TRBV11-2, the J gene TRBJ2-5; D not certain. The germline V and J ends were trimmed by 3 bases and 2 bases, with 7 bases remaining between them. This CDR3 has 13 amino acids. CDR1 and CDR2 from the germline V gene are SGHAT and FQNNGV. DNA of the CDR3: TGTGCCAGCAGCTTCGGCGCACAAGAGACCCAGTACTTC. Residues: CASSFGAQETQYF.

This clonotype appeared many times. This chain uses TRBV18 with TRBJ1-1, with TRBD1 as a possible D gene (6 bases). The V gene's germline CDR1 is KGHSH and CDR2 LQKENI. The CDR3 has 15 residues. The germline V and J ends were trimmed by 5 bases and 3 bases, with 16 bases remaining between them. The CDR3 region is CASSSWGPRDTEAFF. CDR3 sequence (DNA): TGTGCCAGCTCATCATGGGGGCCGAGGGACACTGAAGCTTTCTTT.

This clonotype appeared a few times. The chain combines TRBV20-1 with TRBJ2-7, with 7 bases fitting TRBD2. CDR1 and CDR2 (germline): DFQATT, SNEGSKA (reference sequence). CDR3 length: 14 amino acids. V shed 6 bases and J 5 bases; nucleotides not matched to a gene: 13. The DNA of the CDR3 is TGCAGTGCCCTCCCCGGAGGAGCGGGAAACGAGCAGTACTTC. It specifies CSALPGGAGNEQYF.

This chain links TRBV20-1 with TRBJ2-6, with D unresolved. Germline V CDR1 and CDR2: DFQATT, SNEGSKA (reference sequence). This CDR3 has 15 residues. Trimming stripped 6 bases from V and 0 bases from J, with 12 bases between. CDR3 region: CSATPIPSGANVLTF. CDR3 nucleotide sequence: TGCAGTGCCACCCCTATCCCCTCTGGGGCCAACGTCCTGACTTTC.

This clonotype was seen at least ten times. The chain has TRBV7-3 and TRBJ2-3, with 8 bases matching TRBD2. This CDR3 comprises 17 residues. Germline V gene data show CDR1 as SGHTA and CDR2 as FQGTGA. V dropped 0 bases and J dropped 1; count of bases not matched to a gene: 6. The CDR3 nucleotides read TGTGCCAGCAGCTTAACGGCGGGAGGTGGTGGCACAGATACGCAGTATTTT. Protein: CASSLTAGGGGTDTQYF.

The count of this clonotype is one. The chain employs TRBV6-1 and TRBJ1-1; D is unresolved. There are 13 residues in the CDR3. V was trimmed by 4 bases and J by 0 bases, leaving 6 bases between them. Germline V gene sequence: CDR1 MNHNS, CDR2 SASEGT. The CDR3, as DNA: TGTGCCAGCAGTGGGGCATTGAACACTGAAGCTTTCTTT. Translated: CASSGALNTEAFF.

This clonotype has a handful of counts. This chain joins TRBV20-1 and TRBJ2-2; D remains unclear. Germline CDR1 reads DFQATT; CDR2 reads SNEGSKA (reference sequence). The CDR3 extends over 12 amino acids. The V end was cut by 2 bases, the J end by 6 bases, with 7 bases between. The CDR3 spells CSARMQAGELFF. CDR3 coding DNA: TGCAGTGCTAGAATGCAGGCCGGGGAGCTGTTTTTT.

This clonotype was seen more than once but under ten times. The J gene is TRBJ2-7, the V gene TRBV2; the match to TRBD2 covers 8 bases. V was pared by 7 bases and J by 3 bases, with 5 bases of the junction left unmatched. The germline gives CDR1 SNHLY, CDR2 FYNNEI. The CDR3 length is 13 residues. The CDR3 nucleotides are TGTGCCAGCACGCAGACTAGCGACTACGAGCAGTACTTC. This codes for CASTQTSDYEQYF.

This clonotype came up many times. The V call is TRBV24-1, the J call TRBJ1-2; TRBD1 aligns across 8 bases. Germline assignment: CDR1 KGHDR and CDR2 SFDVKD. V gave up 3 bases and J gave up 5 bases; unmatched junction bases: 7. CDR3 size: 15 residues. This chain's CDR3 is CATSDTGTGGYGYTF. The CDR3 region has the DNA TGTGCCACCAGTGATACCGGGACAGGTGGTTATGGCTACACCTTC.

This clonotype was recorded many times. This sequence joins TRBV28 and TRBJ2-2, with a tentative D call TRBD2 (5 bases). The ends were cut back, 2 bases at V and 4 bases at J, with 11 bases in the middle. The CDR3 is made up of 15 amino acids. The germline CDR1 and CDR2 sequences are MDHEN and SYDVKM. CDR3 in amino acids: CASSLGGSATGELFF. The CDR3, as DNA: TGTGCCAGCAGTTTAGGTGGGAGCGCCACCGGGGAGCTGTTTTTT.

This clonotype was observed many times. The gene calls are TRBV11-2 and TRBJ1-1; D gene uncertain. The CDR3 is 13 residues long. The germline V and J ends were trimmed by 2 bases and 1 base, with 5 bases remaining between them. Germline assignment: CDR1 SGHAT and CDR2 FQNNGV. The CDR3: CASSLTPNTEAFF. CDR3 nucleotides: TGTGCCAGCAGCTTAACACCGAACACTGAAGCTTTCTTT. Full variable domain (missing parts from reference TRBV11-2 and TRBJ1-1): EAGVAQSPRYKIIEKRQSVAFWCNPISGHATLYWYQQILGQGPKLLIQFQNNGVVDDSQLPKDRFSAERLKGVDSTLKIQPAKLEDSAVYLCASSLTPNTEAFFGQGTRLTVV.

The V and J genes are TRBV19 and TRBJ2-7, with 8 bases identical to TRBD2. The V and J ends lost 3 bases and 5 bases, in that order; junction bases with no gene match: 6. The CDR3 sequence is 14 residues long. CDR1 LNHDA and CDR2 SQIVND come from the germline V gene (reference sequence). The CDR3 reads CASSMGLGWDEQYF. The CDR3 nucleotides are TGTGCCAGTAGTATGGGACTAGGGTGGGACGAGCAGTACTTC.

V usage is TRBV15 and J usage is TRBJ2-5, with 12 bases lining up with TRBD2. V lost 3 bases to trimming and J lost 0 bases; unmatched junction nucleotides: 5. The CDR3 is 17 amino acids. Germline loops: CDR1 LNHNV, CDR2 YYDKDF (reference sequence). Here the CDR3 reads CATSSGGLAGYQETQYF. The CDR3 DNA sequence: TGTGCCACCAGCAGTGGAGGACTAGCGGGGTACCAAGAGACCCAGTACTTC.